These T cell receptor beta chains were read from a single sample in a study of blood T cell repertoires in COVID-19. The protocol was immunoSEQ multiplex PCR, while the TCRdb copy is restricted to in-frame clones and leaves out a portion. This sample has roughly 130,000 clones, with 79% found just once. The sequencing input was peripheral blood. These receptors all stem from a man aged 55 to 70 with acute or convalescent COVID-19. The CDR3 runs from the conserved cysteine through the conserved F or W.

TRBV2 CASSSRSFPYYEQYF
TRBV5-5 CASSSYWDTDYEQYF
TRBV5-8 CASSLVLAGGPSDEQFF
TRBV28 CASSLEQETQYF
TRBV3-1/TRBV3-2 CASSLGGGNTEAFF
TRBV28 CASHNSGVQGRHF
TRBV3-1/TRBV3-2 CASSQGGRTYNEQFF
TRBV30 CAWSVEGGRQPQHF
TRBV7-9 CASSLAPGFGYTF
TRBV27 CASSGTSYEQYF
TRBV4-3 CASSQAGEGYTF
TRBV11-2 CASSLDQIGVTEAFF
TRBV6-5 CASIKQGGDGYTF
TRBV7-2 CASSLQGTSAYEQYF
TRBV3-1/TRBV3-2 CASSHTSLTSGSRNTGELFF
TRBV7-9 CASSLGTSGGVRETQYF
TRBV6-2/TRBV6-3 CASSRWTGAGGNQPQHF
TRBV28 CASRSGTPNTEAFF
TRBV3-1/TRBV3-2 CASSQGPGQGYEQYF
TRBV6-5 CASSYLTTGGHEQFF
TRBV7-9 CASSLVKGAGELFF
TRBV28 CASRGQLMNTEAFF
TRBV5-8 CASSFGEPGTQYF
TRBV3-1/TRBV3-2 CASSQDSLAKYNEQFF
TRBV7-9 CASSFSGLDDTQYF
TRBV7-2 CASSLTILTEAFF
TRBV5-1 CASSLAVGTGETQYF
TRBV5-6 CASSLRRGETQYF
TRBV6-5 CASSPREGVQETQYF
TRBV7-3 CASSSGQGINEQFF
TRBV5-1 CASSLTTGDTGELFF
TRBV28 CASSSYRVEAFF
TRBV5-1 CASGQYRDRNFGQPQHF
TRBV7-2 CASSRDRGLGETQYF
TRBV4-3 CASSQDLEGYRTDTQYF